This T cell receptor beta chain emerged from a study of blood T cells in healthy people across ages. General study points: Roughly linearly, TCR beta diversity per million T cells fell as age increased.

This clonotype was seen more than once but under ten times. As yet, its antigen is unknown. The junction does not match germline at one end; this may be a read error. For the second PCR, which ran for about 7 to 11 cycles, a sample-barcoded 5' primer and a J-beta primer mix were used. A 12-random-nucleotide template-switch adaptor tagged each cDNA molecule. Via MiXCR, TCRdb re-called the 5' RACE reads, giving one row per CDR3 protein. This table has hundreds of thousands of distinct CDR3 sequences, roughly 31% appearing once. The sequenced sample consisted of blood. This receptor was taken from an elderly woman in good health.

Here the CDR3 reads CTSSQAETGAYEQYF. The CDR3 DNA follows: TGCACCAGCAGCCAAGCTGAGACAGGGGCCTACGAGCAGTACTTC. The chain couples TRBV4-1 to TRBJ2-7, with 8 bases fitting TRBD1. CDR1 is MGHRA and CDR2 is YSYEKL in the germline V gene. This CDR3 contains 15 residues.